This TCR beta chain came from a study of T cell responses to AZD1222 COVID-19 vaccine. The repertoire was sequenced with immunoSEQ multiplex PCR; TCRdb's copy has only in-frame clones and lacks some. Here the sample spans around 100,000 clones, 90% to 95% being singletons. Trimming removed 0 bases from V and 8 bases from J, with 14 bases in between. There are 14 residues in the CDR3. CDR1 and CDR2 from the germline V gene are SGHRS and YFSETQ. This TCR came from an adult in good health. This sample comprised peripheral blood, obtained on day 0 of AZD1222 vaccination. V usage is TRBV5-1 and J usage is TRBJ1-2; no clear D gene. The CDR3, as DNA: TGCGCCAGCAGCTTGGCCCCAGACGGTGAAGGCTACACCTTC. As protein: CASSLAPDGEGYTF.